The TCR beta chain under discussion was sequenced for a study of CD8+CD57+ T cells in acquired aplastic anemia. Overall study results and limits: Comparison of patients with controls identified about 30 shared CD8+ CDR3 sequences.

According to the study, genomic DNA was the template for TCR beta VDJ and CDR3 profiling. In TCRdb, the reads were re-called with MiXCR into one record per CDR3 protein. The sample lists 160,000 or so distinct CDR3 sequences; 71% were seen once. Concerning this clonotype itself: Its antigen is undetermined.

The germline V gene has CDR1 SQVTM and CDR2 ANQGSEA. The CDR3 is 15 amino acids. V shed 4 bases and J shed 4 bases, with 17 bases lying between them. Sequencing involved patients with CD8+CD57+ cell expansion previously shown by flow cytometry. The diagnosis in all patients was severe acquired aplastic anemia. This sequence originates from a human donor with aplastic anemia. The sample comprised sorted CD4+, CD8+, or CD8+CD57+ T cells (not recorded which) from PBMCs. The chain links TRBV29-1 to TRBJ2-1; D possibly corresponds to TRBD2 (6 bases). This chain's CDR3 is CSVVIGGATYNEQFF. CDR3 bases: TGCAGCGTTGTAATTGGCGGGGCCACTTACAATGAGCAGTTCTTC.